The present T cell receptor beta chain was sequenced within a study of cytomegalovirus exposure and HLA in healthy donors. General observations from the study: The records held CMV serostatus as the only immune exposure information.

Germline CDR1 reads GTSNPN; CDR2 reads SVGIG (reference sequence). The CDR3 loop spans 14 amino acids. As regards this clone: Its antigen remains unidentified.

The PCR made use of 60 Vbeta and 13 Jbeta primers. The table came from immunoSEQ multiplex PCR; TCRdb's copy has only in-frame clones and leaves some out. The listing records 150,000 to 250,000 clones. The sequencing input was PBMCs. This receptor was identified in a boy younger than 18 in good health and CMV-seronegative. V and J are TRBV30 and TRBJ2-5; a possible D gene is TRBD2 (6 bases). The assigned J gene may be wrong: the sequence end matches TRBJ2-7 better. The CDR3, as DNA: TGTGCCTGGAGCCGCCGGGACTCCGGGTACGAGCAGTACTTC. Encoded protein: CAWSRRDSGYEQYF.